This is a list of T cell receptor beta chains from one sample in a study of T cells after posttransplantation cyclophosphamide. Method: immunoSEQ multiplex PCR; TCRdb's copy keeps in-frame clones and lacks some. The sample has 17,000 or so clones; 77% are singletons. This specimen was CD8+ T cells sorted from PBMCs, taken roughly 2,000 days after a stem cell transplant with posttransplant cyclophosphamide. All receptors come from a female patient aged 35-55 years who received an allogeneic stem cell transplant from a related donor, was CMV-positive, and had no GVHD. Some of these T cells may belong to the graft donor. The CDR3 runs from the conserved cysteine through the conserved F or W. Each record gives: V gene, D gene, clone size, J gene, CDR3 protein, CDR3 DNA. D genes are given only for firm matches. Clone size is given for some rows only: seen once, a few or many times, or a class if the clone is expanded.

v_gene: TRBV12-5
d_gene: -
abundance: few
j_gene: TRBJ1-2
CDR3aa: CASGLGPPGGYTF
CDR3nt: TGTGCTAGTGGTTTGGGTCCCCCGGGAGGCTACACCTTC

v_gene: TRBV27
d_gene: TRBD2
abundance: -
j_gene: TRBJ2-7
CDR3aa: CASSILAGGPYEQYF
CDR3nt: TGTGCCAGCAGCATACTAGCGGGGGGGCCCTACGAGCAGTACTTC

v_gene: TRBV19
d_gene: TRBD1
abundance: few
j_gene: TRBJ1-2
CDR3aa: CASSLRDRTNYGYTF
CDR3nt: TGTGCCAGTAGTCTCAGGGACAGAACTAACTATGGCTACACCTTC

v_gene: TRBV5-6
d_gene: -
abundance: -
j_gene: TRBJ1-1
CDR3aa: CASSPTGTTNTEAFF
CDR3nt: TGTGCCAGCAGCCCAACCGGGACAACGAACACTGAAGCTTTCTTT

v_gene: TRBV13
d_gene: TRBD1
abundance: -
j_gene: TRBJ2-2
CDR3aa: CASSPVPGQGAPNTGELFF
CDR3nt: TGTGCCAGCAGCCCCGTTCCGGGACAGGGGGCCCCGAACACCGGGGAGCTGTTTTTT

v_gene: TRBV6-5
d_gene: TRBD1
abundance: -
j_gene: TRBJ2-7
CDR3aa: CASSYSRTGGSYEQYF
CDR3nt: TGTGCCAGCAGTTACTCGCGGACAGGGGGCTCCTACGAGCAGTACTTC

v_gene: TRBV5-1
d_gene: -
abundance: -
j_gene: TRBJ2-5
CDR3aa: CASSLVNSIQETQYF
CDR3nt: TGCGCCAGCAGCTTGGTAAACAGTATCCAAGAGACCCAGTACTTC

v_gene: TRBV7-8
d_gene: -
abundance: -
j_gene: TRBJ2-3
CDR3aa: CASSLSDSQVVDTQYF
CDR3nt: TGTGCCAGCAGCTTATCGGACAGCCAGGTTGTAGATACGCAGTATTTT

v_gene: TRBV4-3
d_gene: -
abundance: -
j_gene: TRBJ2-7
CDR3aa: CASSLGGGLYEQYF
CDR3nt: TGCGCCAGCAGCCTGGGGGGGGGCTTGTACGAGCAGTACTTC

v_gene: TRBV7-6
d_gene: -
abundance: -
j_gene: TRBJ1-6
CDR3aa: CASSSAIHRVDNSPLHF
CDR3nt: TGTGCCAGCAGCTCCGCCATACACAGGGTCGATAATTCACCCCTCCACTTT

v_gene: TRBV7-3
d_gene: -
abundance: -
j_gene: TRBJ2-5
CDR3aa: CASSLVAQETQYF
CDR3nt: TGTGCCAGCAGCTTAGTCGCGCAAGAGACCCAGTACTTC

v_gene: TRBV9
d_gene: TRBD1
abundance: -
j_gene: TRBJ2-5
CDR3aa: CASSVTAGGQETQYF
CDR3nt: TGTGCCAGCAGCGTAACGGCAGGGGGACAAGAGACCCAGTACTTC

v_gene: TRBV20-1
d_gene: -
abundance: -
j_gene: TRBJ2-3
CDR3aa: CSATAGPTQYF
CDR3nt: TGCAGTGCTACGGCGGGGCCTACGCAGTATTTT

v_gene: TRBV7-2
d_gene: TRBD2
abundance: -
j_gene: TRBJ2-1
CDR3aa: CASSGGGGNEQFF
CDR3nt: TGTGCCAGCAGTGGCGGGGGGGGCAATGAGCAGTTCTTC

v_gene: TRBV7-9
d_gene: TRBD1
abundance: -
j_gene: TRBJ2-2
CDR3aa: CASSFTDRENTGELFF
CDR3nt: TGTGCCAGCAGCTTTACGGACAGGGAGAACACCGGGGAGCTGTTTTTT

v_gene: TRBV6-5
d_gene: TRBD2
abundance: -
j_gene: TRBJ2-3
CDR3aa: CASSKLAGGPDTQYF
CDR3nt: TGTGCCAGCAGTAAACTAGCGGGGGGTCCAGATACGCAGTATTTT

v_gene: TRBV13
d_gene: TRBD1
abundance: -
j_gene: TRBJ2-1
CDR3aa: CASSFRDRVNEQFF
CDR3nt: TGTGCCAGCAGCTTCCGGGACAGGGTAAATGAGCAGTTCTTC

v_gene: TRBV2
d_gene: TRBD1
abundance: -
j_gene: TRBJ1-6
CDR3aa: CASRGTVDSPLHF
CDR3nt: TGTGCCAGCAGAGGGACAGTCGATTCACCCCTCCACTTT

v_gene: TRBV7-9
d_gene: TRBD1
abundance: medium-sized
j_gene: TRBJ1-4
CDR3aa: CASRLEDRGQATNEKLFF
CDR3nt: TGTGCCAGCAGACTAGAGGACAGGGGACAGGCAACTAATGAAAAACTGTTTTTT

v_gene: TRBV4-3
d_gene: TRBD2
abundance: -
j_gene: TRBJ2-1
CDR3aa: CASSQDRITSGGWQFF
CDR3nt: TGCGCCAGCAGCCAAGATCGTATAACTAGCGGGGGTTGGCAGTTCTTC

v_gene: TRBV13
d_gene: -
abundance: few
j_gene: TRBJ2-7
CDR3aa: CASSLGSSGNYEQYF
CDR3nt: TGTGCCAGCAGCTTAGGATCTTCCGGGAACTACGAGCAGTACTTC

v_gene: TRBV6-5
d_gene: TRBD2
abundance: -
j_gene: TRBJ2-2
CDR3aa: CASSFERGATGELFF
CDR3nt: TGTGCCAGCAGTTTTGAGCGGGGGGCGACCGGGGAGCTGTTTTTT

v_gene: TRBV5-1
d_gene: -
abundance: once
j_gene: TRBJ1-1
CDR3aa: CASSVGQGNTEAFF
CDR3nt: TGCGCCAGCAGCGTCGGACAAGGGAACACTGAAGCTTTCTTT

v_gene: TRBV7-9
d_gene: -
abundance: -
j_gene: TRBJ1-5
CDR3aa: CASSLDNMPQHF
CDR3nt: TGTGCCAGCAGCTTAGATAACATGCCCCAGCATTTT

v_gene: TRBV6-5
d_gene: TRBD2
abundance: -
j_gene: TRBJ2-1
CDR3aa: CASSASGSSYNEQFF
CDR3nt: TGTGCCAGCAGCGCTAGCGGAAGCTCCTACAATGAGCAGTTCTTC

v_gene: TRBV4-1
d_gene: TRBD1
abundance: -
j_gene: TRBJ1-4
CDR3aa: CASSQRQGLREKLFF
CDR3nt: TGCGCCAGCAGCCAGAGACAGGGGTTGCGTGAAAAACTGTTTTTT

v_gene: TRBV7-9
d_gene: -
abundance: -
j_gene: TRBJ2-4
CDR3aa: CASSPTLNIQYF
CDR3nt: TGTGCCAGCAGCCCTACCCTAAACATTCAGTACTTC

v_gene: TRBV13
d_gene: -
abundance: -
j_gene: TRBJ2-1
CDR3aa: CASSLWSSYNEQFF
CDR3nt: TGTGCCAGCAGCTTATGGAGCTCCTACAATGAGCAGTTCTTC

v_gene: TRBV9
d_gene: TRBD1
abundance: -
j_gene: TRBJ2-2
CDR3aa: CASSNRDRVGTGELFF
CDR3nt: TGTGCCAGCAGCAACCGGGACAGGGTGGGCACCGGGGAGCTGTTTTTT

v_gene: TRBV19
d_gene: TRBD1
abundance: -
j_gene: TRBJ2-7
CDR3aa: CASSPTGWLDEQYF
CDR3nt: TGTGCCAGTAGTCCGACAGGGTGGTTGGACGAGCAGTACTTC

v_gene: TRBV2
d_gene: -
abundance: once
j_gene: TRBJ2-7
CDR3aa: CASSEGQFSYEQYF
CDR3nt: TGTGCCAGCAGTGAAGGACAGTTCTCCTACGAGCAGTACTTC

v_gene: TRBV7-9
d_gene: TRBD2
abundance: once
j_gene: TRBJ2-1
CDR3aa: CASSQPSGGANEQFF
CDR3nt: TGTGCCAGCAGCCAACCTAGCGGGGGGGCCAATGAGCAGTTCTTC

v_gene: TRBV5-1
d_gene: -
abundance: -
j_gene: TRBJ2-3
CDR3aa: CASSRYRDSRADTQYF
CDR3nt: TGCGCCAGCAGCAGATACAGGGATTCACGAGCAGATACGCAGTATTTT

v_gene: TRBV11-2
d_gene: TRBD2
abundance: -
j_gene: TRBJ2-3
CDR3aa: CASSIRLAGGGDTQYF
CDR3nt: TGTGCCAGCAGCATACGACTAGCGGGGGGGGGAGATACGCAGTATTTT

v_gene: TRBV19
d_gene: -
abundance: few
j_gene: TRBJ1-3
CDR3aa: CASSEYNSGNTIYF
CDR3nt: TGTGCCAGTAGCGAATACAACTCTGGAAACACCATATATTTT

v_gene: TRBV13
d_gene: -
abundance: -
j_gene: TRBJ2-6
CDR3aa: CASILGDSSGANVLTF
CDR3nt: TGTGCCAGCATTCTAGGGGATTCCTCTGGGGCCAACGTCCTGACTTTC

v_gene: TRBV7-9
d_gene: TRBD2
abundance: -
j_gene: TRBJ2-1
CDR3aa: CASSRGLAGANEQFF
CDR3nt: TGTGCCAGCAGCCGCGGACTAGCGGGGGCCAATGAGCAGTTCTTC

v_gene: TRBV29-1
d_gene: TRBD1
abundance: -
j_gene: TRBJ1-2
CDR3aa: CSVEGPGQALSEYGYTF
CDR3nt: TGCAGCGTTGAAGGGCCGGGACAGGCCTTATCAGAGTATGGCTACACCTTC

v_gene: TRBV7-9
d_gene: TRBD1
abundance: medium-sized
j_gene: TRBJ1-4
CDR3aa: CASSGRQGSNEKLFF
CDR3nt: TGTGCCAGCAGCGGAAGACAGGGGTCGAATGAAAAACTGTTTTTT

v_gene: TRBV6-6
d_gene: TRBD2
abundance: once
j_gene: TRBJ2-7
CDR3aa: CASSYELAGGRYEQYF
CDR3nt: TGTGCCAGCAGTTACGAATTGGCGGGGGGGCGATACGAGCAGTACTTC

v_gene: TRBV11-2
d_gene: TRBD1
abundance: medium-sized
j_gene: TRBJ1-6
CDR3aa: CASSGTGGFLDPLHF
CDR3nt: TGTGCCAGCAGCGGGACAGGTGGATTCCTCGATCCCCTCCACTTT

v_gene: TRBV6-5
d_gene: TRBD1
abundance: -
j_gene: TRBJ2-7
CDR3aa: CASSYSSGGLDEQYF
CDR3nt: TGTGCCAGCAGTTACTCTTCAGGGGGCTTAGACGAGCAGTACTTC

v_gene: TRBV4-1
d_gene: -
abundance: once
j_gene: TRBJ2-1
CDR3aa: CASSPGWGSPSDEQFF
CDR3nt: TGCGCCAGCAGCCCAGGGTGGGGTTCACCCAGCGATGAGCAGTTCTTC

v_gene: TRBV2
d_gene: TRBD1
abundance: -
j_gene: TRBJ1-1
CDR3aa: CASSESRDRGPEAFF
CDR3nt: TGTGCCAGCAGTGAATCAAGGGACAGGGGTCCTGAAGCTTTCTTT

v_gene: TRBV4-1
d_gene: TRBD2
abundance: -
j_gene: TRBJ2-7
CDR3aa: CASSPTGTSGGLSYEQYF
CDR3nt: TGCGCCAGCAGCCCAACCGGGACTAGCGGGGGGCTATCCTACGAGCAGTACTTC

v_gene: TRBV27
d_gene: -
abundance: -
j_gene: TRBJ2-7
CDR3aa: CASSLAGEYEQYF
CDR3nt: TGTGCCAGCAGTTTGGCAGGGGAGTACGAGCAGTACTTC

v_gene: TRBV9
d_gene: -
abundance: -
j_gene: TRBJ2-1
CDR3aa: CASSVISGAYNEQFF
CDR3nt: TGTGCCAGCAGCGTAATAAGTGGAGCCTACAATGAGCAGTTCTTC

v_gene: TRBV5-4
d_gene: -
abundance: once
j_gene: TRBJ2-7
CDR3aa: CASSFSTYEQYF
CDR3nt: TGTGCCAGCAGCTTTTCAACCTACGAGCAGTACTTC

v_gene: TRBV4-3
d_gene: TRBD2
abundance: -
j_gene: TRBJ2-1
CDR3aa: CASSQGGGLGFNEQFF
CDR3nt: TGCGCCAGCAGCCAGGGCGGGGGACTAGGCTTTAATGAGCAGTTCTTC

v_gene: TRBV7-3
d_gene: -
abundance: -
j_gene: TRBJ2-3
CDR3aa: CASSTLQGDTQYF
CDR3nt: TGTGCCAGCAGCACTCTACAGGGAGATACGCAGTATTTT

v_gene: TRBV2
d_gene: -
abundance: -
j_gene: TRBJ2-7
CDR3aa: CASSEGLRGLMSYEQYF
CDR3nt: TGTGCCAGCAGTGAGGGACTGAGGGGGCTTATGTCCTACGAGCAGTACTTC

v_gene: TRBV10-3
d_gene: -
abundance: -
j_gene: TRBJ1-2
CDR3aa: CAISEDGGRLHTF
CDR3nt: TGTGCCATCAGTGAGGACGGAGGACGTTTGCACACCTTC

v_gene: TRBV9
d_gene: -
abundance: -
j_gene: TRBJ2-1
CDR3aa: CASSPTGSFYNEQFF
CDR3nt: TGTGCCAGCAGCCCAACAGGGTCCTTCTACAATGAGCAGTTCTTC

v_gene: TRBV5-1
d_gene: TRBD1
abundance: once
j_gene: TRBJ1-5
CDR3aa: CASSSTGGNQPQHF
CDR3nt: TGCGCCAGCAGCTCCACAGGGGGCAATCAGCCCCAGCATTTT

v_gene: TRBV7-2
d_gene: TRBD1
abundance: -
j_gene: TRBJ1-2
CDR3aa: CASSLEGQGLYGYTF
CDR3nt: TGTGCCAGCAGCTTAGAGGGACAGGGTCTATATGGCTACACCTTC

v_gene: TRBV5-1
d_gene: -
abundance: -
j_gene: TRBJ1-5
CDR3aa: CASSLAEGVDNQPQHF
CDR3nt: TGCGCCAGCAGCTTGGCCGAGGGGGTGGACAATCAGCCCCAGCATTTT

v_gene: TRBV5-1
d_gene: -
abundance: -
j_gene: TRBJ2-3
CDR3aa: CASSLSHGGANTDTQYF
CDR3nt: TGCGCCAGCAGCTTGTCCCACGGGGGTGCCAACACAGATACGCAGTATTTT

v_gene: TRBV19
d_gene: TRBD1
abundance: -
j_gene: TRBJ2-5
CDR3aa: CASTQTGQGPETQYF
CDR3nt: TGTGCCAGTACCCAAACGGGACAGGGTCCGGAGACCCAGTACTTC

v_gene: TRBV6-4
d_gene: TRBD1
abundance: -
j_gene: TRBJ1-5
CDR3aa: CASPLPTGVQPQHF
CDR3nt: TGTGCCAGCCCCCTTCCGACAGGGGTGCAGCCCCAGCATTTT